This TCR beta chain originates from a study of shared clonotypes between healthy human individuals. For the study at large: Per-donor plates numbered three CD4 naive, three CD4 memory, two CD8 naive and one CD8 memory.

A CD45RA-negative memory subset and a CD45RA+ naive subset were separated from the CD4+ cells. The V end lost 0 bases, the J end lost 7 bases, and 14 bases lay between the germline ends. The CDR3 is 14 residues long. Germline V lookup: CDR1 SGHRS, CDR2 YFSETQ. Authors' methods: ImmunoSEQ junction-only sequences lacked quality scores, so their filtering differed. The repertoire was sequenced with immunoSEQ multiplex PCR; TCRdb's copy has only in-frame clones and lacks some. V and J calls and clone size are those listed in that table; D and trimming were worked out from the DNA. The top ten hold 0.45% of the sample, which has around 1.5 million clones, 95% to 99% seen once.

V is TRBV5-1 and J is TRBJ2-7; D possibly corresponds to TRBD1 (6 bases). Sample: naive CD4+ T cells sorted from blood. Regarding subset: CD45RA+ positively selected. This TCR was recovered from a man aged 25-45 years in good health. The DNA for the CDR3 is TGCGCCAGCAGCTTGGGACAGGAACCGGGGGAGCAGTACTTC. Translation gives CASSLGQEPGEQYF.